A single T cell receptor beta chain is shown here with its context. This entry is derived from a study of T cells in localized non-small cell lung cancer. Repertoires were generated with immunoSEQ multiplex PCR, while TCRdb's copy carries only in-frame clones and drops some. The sample includes 70,000 to 85,000 clones, 84% of them seen just once. Trimming took 5 bases from V and 7 from J; bases not matched to a gene: 18. The CDR3 has 17 amino acids. CDR1 is SGHRS, CDR2 YFSETQ, per germline. The clonotype comes from a female donor older than 55 with stage I lung adenocarcinoma. The V call is TRBV5-1, the J call TRBJ2-7, with 10 positions matching TRBD1. The sample here was peripheral blood, taken before any cancer treatment. CDR3 protein: CASSMVPTGTGAGEQYF. The CDR3 nucleotides read TGCGCCAGCAGTATGGTCCCAACGGGGACAGGGGCGGGGGAGCAGTACTTC.